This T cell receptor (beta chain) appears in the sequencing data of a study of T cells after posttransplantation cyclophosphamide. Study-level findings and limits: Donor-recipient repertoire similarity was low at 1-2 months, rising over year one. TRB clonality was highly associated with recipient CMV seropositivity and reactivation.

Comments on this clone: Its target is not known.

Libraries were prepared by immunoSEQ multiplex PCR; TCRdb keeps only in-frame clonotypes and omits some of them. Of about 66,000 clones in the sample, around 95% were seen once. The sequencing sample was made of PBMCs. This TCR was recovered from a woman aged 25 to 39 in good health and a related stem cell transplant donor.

CDR3 in amino acids: CAWSVGRATEAFF. The DNA for the CDR3 is TGTGCCTGGAGTGTAGGGAGGGCCACTGAAGCTTTCTTT. The V and J genes are TRBV30 and TRBJ1-1; D gene uncertain. CDR1 and CDR2 (germline): GTSNPN, SVGIG (reference sequence). V lost 0 bases, J lost 4 bases, and 9 bases lay in between. The CDR3 consists of 13 residues.